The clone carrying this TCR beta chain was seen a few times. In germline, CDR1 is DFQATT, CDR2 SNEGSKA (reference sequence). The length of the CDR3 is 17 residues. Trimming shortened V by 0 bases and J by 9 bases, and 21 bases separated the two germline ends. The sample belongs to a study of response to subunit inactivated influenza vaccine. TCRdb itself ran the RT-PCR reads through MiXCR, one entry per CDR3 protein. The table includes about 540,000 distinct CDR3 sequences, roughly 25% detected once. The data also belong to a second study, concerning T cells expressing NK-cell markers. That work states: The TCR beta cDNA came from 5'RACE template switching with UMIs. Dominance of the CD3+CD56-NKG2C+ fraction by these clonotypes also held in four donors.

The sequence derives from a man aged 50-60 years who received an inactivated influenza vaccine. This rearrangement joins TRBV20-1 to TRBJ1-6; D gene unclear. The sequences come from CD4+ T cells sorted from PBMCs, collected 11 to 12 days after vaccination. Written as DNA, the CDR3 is TGCAGTGCTAGAGACCAAACCCCCGGCATGGTTGGTTCACCCCTCCACTTT. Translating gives CSARDQTPGMVGSPLHF.